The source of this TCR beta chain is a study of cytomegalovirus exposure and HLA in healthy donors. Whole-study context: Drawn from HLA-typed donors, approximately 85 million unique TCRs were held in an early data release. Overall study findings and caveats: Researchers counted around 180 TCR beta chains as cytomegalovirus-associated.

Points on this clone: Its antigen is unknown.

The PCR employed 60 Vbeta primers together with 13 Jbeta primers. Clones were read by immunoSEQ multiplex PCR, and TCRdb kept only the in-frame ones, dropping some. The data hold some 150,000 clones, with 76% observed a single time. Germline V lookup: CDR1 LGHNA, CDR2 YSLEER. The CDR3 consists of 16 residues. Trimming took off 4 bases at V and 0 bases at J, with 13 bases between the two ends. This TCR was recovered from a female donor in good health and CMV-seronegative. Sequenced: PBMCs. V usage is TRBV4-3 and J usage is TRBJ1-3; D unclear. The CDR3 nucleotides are TGCGCCAGCAGCCCTTTCTCCGAGAGCTCTGGAAACACCATATATTTT. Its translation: CASSPFSESSGNTIYF.